Shown below are 20 T cell receptor beta chains from a single sample sequenced in a study of blood T cell repertoires in COVID-19 (dated by TCRdb to about 2020). Libraries came from the immunoSEQ multiplex PCR assay. In TCRdb, the immuneACCESS table is reduced to in-frame sequences with V and J assigned. These tables do not hold every clone; where another copy was compared, an unresolved V gene accounts for under half, and the others remain unexplained. This sample is represented by 180,000 or so clones; roughly four fifths of them were singletons. Over 2% of the sample comes from the top ten. The sequenced material came from peripheral blood. These receptors were collected from a human donor with acute or convalescent COVID-19. The donor label of this sample is uncertain.

The V call is TRBV30, the J call TRBJ1-6, with 8 bases fitting TRBD1. The CDR3 totals 14 residues. Germline loops: CDR1 GTSNPN, CDR2 SVGIG (reference sequence). V shed 3 bases, J shed 10 bases, and the junction held 8 bases outside the gene matches. Written as DNA, the CDR3 is TGTGCCTGGAGGGGCAGGGGGCCTGAATCACCCCTCCACTTT. It translates to CAWRGRGPESPLHF.

The V gene is TRBV6-6, the J gene TRBJ2-1; 8 bases line up with TRBD1. The CDR3 is 15 amino acids. V lost 2 bases, J lost 6 bases, and 6 bases stayed unmatched. Germline CDR1 MNHNY, CDR2 SVGAGI (reference sequence). This CDR3 is CASSYPDREGNEQFF. The CDR3 coding sequence is TGTGCCAGCAGTTACCCGGACAGGGAAGGCAATGAGCAGTTCTTC.

The gene calls are TRBV13 and TRBJ2-7, with D tentatively TRBD1 (6 bases). This CDR3 is built from 17 residues. V lost 6 bases and J 5 bases, leaving 26 bases between the germline ends. The germline gives CDR1 PRHDT, CDR2 FYEKMQ (reference sequence). The CDR3: CASSTFPTGSLRHEQYF. In nucleotides, the CDR3 is TGTGCCAGCAGTACATTCCCGACAGGCTCCCTACGCCACGAGCAGTACTTC.

The count of this clone is one. The chain joins TRBV7-3 to TRBJ2-2, with TRBD2 identical over 10 bases. The CDR3 is made up of 14 amino acids. The V segment lost 5 bases and the J segment 5 bases; nucleotides outside the gene matches: 2. The germline gives CDR1 SGHTA, CDR2 FQGTGA. Written as DNA, the CDR3 is TGTGCCAGCAGCCCGGGACTAGCGACCGGGGAGCTGTTTTTT. It is translated as CASSPGLATGELFF.

This sequence joins TRBV9 and TRBJ2-2; 9 nucleotides align to TRBD2. Germline V CDR1 and CDR2: SGDLS, YYNGEE. The CDR3 runs to 15 residues. V lost 3 bases and J lost 5; bases outside the gene matches: 5. The CDR3 sequence is CASSASGISTGELFF. The CDR3 nucleotides are TGTGCCAGCAGCGCTAGCGGGATCTCTACCGGGGAGCTGTTTTTT.

Concerning this clone itself: Sequence at one end of the junction differs from germline and may be a read error. The chain recombines TRBV7-7 with TRBJ2-3; TRBD2 matches 11 bases. This CDR3 contains 19 residues. Germline V gives CDR1 SSHAT, CDR2 FNYEAQ (reference sequence). CDR3 DNA: TGTGCTAGCAGCTTTGTTTACAGTGCTAGCGGGGGGCCCACAGATACGCAGTATTTT. Residues: CASSFVYSASGGPTDTQYF. The whole variable domain, remainder taken from reference TRBV7-7 and TRBJ2-3, is GAGVSQSPRYKVTKRGQDVTLRCDPISSHATLYWYQQALGQGPEFLTYFNYEAQPDKSGLPSDRFSAERPEGSISTLTIQRTEQRDSAMYRCASSFVYSASGGPTDTQYFGPGTRLTVL.

This clone was seen more than once but under ten times. The chain carries TRBV13 and TRBJ2-2, with 7 nucleotides matching TRBD2. V shed 5 bases, J shed 1 base, and the junction held 4 bases outside the gene matches. The germline V gene has CDR1 PRHDT and CDR2 FYEKMQ (reference sequence). CDR3 length: 15 residues. The CDR3 is CASSPQRGNTGELFF. The CDR3 region has the DNA TGTGCCAGCAGCCCCCAGCGGGGGAACACCGGGGAGCTGTTTTTT.

The chain uses TRBV19 and TRBJ2-3; possibly TRBD2 for D (5 bases). Trimming stripped 10 bases from V and 4 bases from J, with 9 bases between. The germline CDR1 and CDR2 sequences are LNHDA and SQIVND (reference sequence). CDR3 length: 11 amino acids. CDR3 coding DNA: TGTGCCACCGGGGTGGCAGATACGCAGTATTTT. Its translation is CATGVADTQYF.

The genes are TRBV7-3 and TRBJ1-6, with D tentatively TRBD1 (5 bases). The CDR3 runs to 15 residues. Germline loops: CDR1 SGHTA, CDR2 FQGTGA. The V and J ends lost 4 bases and 4 bases respectively, with 11 bases between them. The CDR3 loop reads CASSSDGGYNSPLHF. For the CDR3, the DNA is TGTGCCAGCAGCTCGGACGGGGGGTATAATTCACCCCTCCACTTT. Variable domain in full (rest from reference TRBV7-3 and TRBJ1-6): GAGVSQTPSNKVTEKGKYVELRCDPISGHTALYWYRQSLGQGPEFLIYFQGTGAADDSGLPNDRFFAVRPEGSVSTLKIQRTERGDSAVYLCASSSDGGYNSPLHFGNGTRLTVT.

This clone appeared a single time. The chain combines TRBV6-5 with TRBJ1-5; unclear D gene. CDR3 length: 13 amino acids. V was shortened by 0 bases and J by 4 bases, with 4 bases between the two germline ends. Germline V gives CDR1 MNHEY, CDR2 SVGAGI. Written as DNA, the CDR3 is TGTGCCAGCAGTTACTCGGCAAATCAGCCCCAGCATTTT. It encodes CASSYSANQPQHF.

This clone was seen only a few times. The chain joins TRBV6-5 to TRBJ2-7; D is possibly TRBD2 (6 bases). This CDR3 is built from 12 residues. Germline V CDR1 and CDR2: MNHEY, SVGAGI. The V gene lost 6 bases and the J gene lost 4 bases, with 10 bases spanning the gap. The CDR3 region is CASSGTEYEQYF. In DNA form, the CDR3 reads TGTGCCAGCAGCGGGACTGAATACGAGCAGTACTTC.

This clone was seen a single time. J is TRBJ2-6 and V is TRBV5-4; D uncertain. Per germline, CDR1 SGHNT and CDR2 YYREEE (reference sequence). Trimming pared 0 bases from V and 0 bases from J, leaving 4 bases between. This CDR3 is 15 amino acids long. The chain's CDR3 is CASSLAPSGANVLTF. Here the CDR3 DNA reads TGTGCCAGCAGCTTGGCTCCCTCTGGGGCCAACGTCCTGACTTTC.

The chain has TRBV5-4 and TRBJ2-2, with 9 bases that match TRBD2. The length of the CDR3 is 16 residues. Germline CDR1 reads SGHNT; CDR2 reads YYREEE (reference sequence). V shed 5 bases, J shed 6 bases, and the junction held 11 bases outside the gene matches. CDR3 protein: CASSPQAGGAAGELFF. CDR3 DNA: TGTGCCAGCAGTCCACAAGCGGGGGGCGCGGCCGGGGAGCTGTTTTTT.

V usage is TRBV7-6 and J usage is TRBJ2-2; D not resolved. The CDR3 has 16 amino acids. The germline V gene has CDR1 SGHVS and CDR2 FNYEAQ. V gave up 0 bases and J gave up 2 bases, with 10 bases separating them. The CDR3, as DNA: TGTGCCAGCAGCTTAGCCAGTAACGTTAACACCGGGGAGCTGTTTTTT. This translates into CASSLASNVNTGELFF.

This clone was seen only a few times. This sample also contains other DNA sequences that code for the same CDR3. This sequence joins TRBV5-1 and TRBJ1-2; D is unclear. V was cut by 0 bases and J by 1 base, with 4 bases left in between. There are 13 residues in the CDR3. In germline, CDR1 is SGHRS, CDR2 YFSETQ. CDR3 bases: TGCGCCAGCAGCTTGGACAGTAACTATGGCTACACCTTC. Encoded protein: CASSLDSNYGYTF.

The chain couples TRBV13 to TRBJ1-1, with D unclear. This CDR3 region has 15 residues. Germline V gene lookup returns CDR1 PRHDT and CDR2 FYEKMQ (reference sequence). The V end lost 1 base, the J end lost 3 bases, and 12 bases lay between the germline ends. CDR3 in amino acids: CASSLDVGGDTEAFF. CDR3 coding DNA: TGTGCCAGCAGCTTAGATGTGGGCGGGGACACTGAAGCTTTCTTT.

The V and J genes are TRBV19 and TRBJ1-2; D remains unclear. The CDR3 has 14 residues. Germline CDR1 is LNHDA and CDR2 is SQIVND (reference sequence). V shed 5 bases and J shed 3 bases, with 13 bases lying between them. The DNA for the CDR3 is TGTGCCAGTAGTTCCCCAGAGGGTGACTATGGCTACACCTTC. Translation gives CASSSPEGDYGYTF.

J is TRBJ2-4 and V is TRBV21-1; the table assigns TRBD2, which was not confirmed against the DNA. TRBV21-1 is marked as a pseudogene. The CDR3 consists of 14 residues. The CDR3: CASSQWGDKNIQYF. The CDR3 bases are TGTGCCAGCAGTCAATGGGGGGACAAAAACATTCAGTACTTC.

The V and J genes are TRBV5-1 and TRBJ2-3; TRBD1 matches 7 bases. The CDR3 is 16 residues long. Germline V gives CDR1 SGHRS, CDR2 YFSETQ. The ends lost 4 bases at V and 0 bases at J; junction bases unmatched: 8. For the CDR3, the DNA is TGCGCCAGCAGCAGTACGGGACAGCTTAGCACAGATACGCAGTATTTT. Residues: CASSSTGQLSTDTQYF.

The genes are TRBV6-5 and TRBJ1-2; 10 positions match TRBD1. Germline V gives CDR1 MNHEY, CDR2 SVGAGI. The CDR3 covers 14 residues. V lost 6 bases to trimming and J lost 11 bases; unmatched junction nucleotides: 12. In DNA, the CDR3 is TGTGCCAGCAGGCCCGGGACAGGGGTCCTCGGGTACACCTTC. Protein product: CASRPGTGVLGYTF.